The next 11 T cell receptor beta chains were all read from a single sample in a study of T-cell memory formation after mild COVID-19. TCRdb re-analysed the 5' RACE reads in MiXCR, keeping a single row per CDR3 protein. The sample records about 350,000 distinct CDR3 sequences, roughly 13% being singletons. The specimen sequenced was PBMCs or a T cell subset sorted from them (not recorded which). The receptor source for this set is a young man who had mild COVID-19 (a few samples of this study predate the infection). Cell type and time point are not known.

The sample holds a few counts of this clonotype. The rearrangement joins TRBV4-3 to TRBJ1-3; no clear D gene. From germline, CDR1 is LGHNA and CDR2 YSLEER. With 0 bases removed from V and 4 bases from J, the gap between germline ends came to 13 bases. This CDR3 is built from 16 residues. The CDR3 is CASSQDWAGSGNTIYF. The CDR3 nucleotides read TGCGCCAGCAGCCAAGATTGGGCAGGTTCGGGAAACACCATATATTTT.

This clonotype was found a few times. This chain uses TRBV20-1 with TRBJ1-1; possible D gene TRBD1, 6 bases. The CDR3 has 14 amino acids. V was shortened by 6 bases and J by 1 base, with 15 bases between the two germline ends. Germline V gene sequence: CDR1 DFQATT, CDR2 SNEGSKA (reference sequence). The CDR3 nucleotides read TGCAGTGCCCTTTCGAGGGGGAGGAACACTGAAGCTTTCTTT. Translated, it gives CSALSRGRNTEAFF.

This clonotype has more than one count but fewer than ten. V usage is TRBV6-2 or TRBV6-3 and J usage is TRBJ1-5; the D is unclear. CDR1 and CDR2 (germline): MNHEY, SVGEGT. Trimming pared 4 bases from V and 7 bases from J, leaving 11 bases between. The CDR3 loop spans 13 amino acids. CDR3 DNA sequence: TGTGCCAGCAGTTTTCCAGGAAGCCAGCCCCAGCATTTT. Protein product: CASSFPGSQPQHF.

This clonotype was detected only a few times. The chain has TRBV7-9 and TRBJ2-7, with D perhaps matching TRBD1 (5 bases). This CDR3 has 13 residues. CDR1 and CDR2 from the germline V gene are SEHNR and FQNEAQ (reference sequence). V was pared by 4 bases and J by 3 bases, with 10 bases between. This CDR3 reads CASSSSQGYEQYV. The CDR3, as DNA: TGTGCCAGCAGCTCCTCTCAGGGCTACGAGCAGTACGTC.

A few counts support this clonotype. This chain connects TRBV18 to TRBJ1-1, with 10 positions matching TRBD1. This CDR3 comprises 15 residues. The V and J ends lost 5 bases and 4 bases, in that order; junction bases with no gene match: 7. Germline values: CDR1 KGHSH, CDR2 LQKENI. CDR3 nucleotides: TGTGCCAGCTCATCCGGGACAGGGGTTTTCACTGAAGCTTTCTTT. The encoded protein is CASSSGTGVFTEAFF. Looking up the rest from reference TRBV18 and TRBJ1-1 gives the full variable domain: NAGVMQNPRHLVRRRGQEARLRCSPMKGHSHVYWYRQLPEEGLKFMVYLQKENIIDESGMPKERFSAEFPKEGPSILRIQQVVRGDSAAYFCASSSGTGVFTEAFFGQGTRLTVV.

The chain combines TRBV7-3 with TRBJ1-6; 9 positions match TRBD1. Germline trimming cut 5 bases from V and 9 bases from J; bases unmatched to any gene: 8. There are 15 residues in the CDR3. The germline V gene encodes CDR1 SGHTA and CDR2 FQGTGA. The CDR3 reads CASSLGQGMSSPLHF. The CDR3 nucleotides read TGTGCCAGCAGCCTCGGACAGGGGATGAGTTCACCCCTCCACTTT.

J is TRBJ1-2 and V is TRBV5-1; a possible D gene is TRBD1 (5 bases). Trimming removed 2 bases from V and 8 bases from J, with 19 bases in between. This CDR3 comprises 15 residues. Per the germline V gene, CDR1 is SGHRS and CDR2 is YFSETQ. CDR3 sequence reads: CASSLGGTTLSGYTF. CDR3 nucleotides: TGCGCCAGCAGCTTAGGCGGGACGACCCTCTCGGGCTACACCTTC.

The chain is built from TRBV2 and TRBJ2-1, with 7 bases fitting TRBD2. The CDR3 is 15 amino acids. Germline assignment: CDR1 SNHLY and CDR2 FYNNEI. V lost 4 bases, J lost 7 bases, and 10 bases stayed unmatched. This CDR3 is CASSVRRTSRNEQFF. DNA for the CDR3: TGTGCCAGCAGTGTGCGGAGGACTAGTAGGAATGAGCAGTTCTTC. The full variable domain, its missing parts supplied by reference TRBV2 and TRBJ2-1, is EPEVTQTPSHQVTQMGQEVILRCVPISNHLYFYWYRQILGQKVEFLVSFYNNEISEKSEIFDDQFSVERPDGSNFTLKIRSTKLEDSAMYFCASSVRRTSRNEQFFGPGTRLTVL.

The gene calls are TRBV3-1 and TRBJ2-7; D is unclear. Germline-derived CDR1 and CDR2 are LGHDT and YNNKEL (reference sequence). The CDR3 sequence is 12 residues long. Trimming took 1 base from V and 6 from J, leaving 7 bases between them. The CDR3 nucleotides are TGTGCCAGCAGCCAAGGATGGTCCGAGCAGTACTTC. Amino acids: CASSQGWSEQYF.

This rearrangement joins TRBV6-2 or TRBV6-3 to TRBJ2-3, with D tentatively TRBD1 (5 bases). This CDR3 spans 14 amino acids. V was cut by 0 bases and J by 8 bases, with 12 bases left in between. Looked up from germline, CDR1 is MNHEY and CDR2 is SVGEGT. CDR3 region: CASSYSRTLFTQYF. Here the CDR3 DNA reads TGTGCCAGCAGTTACTCAAGGACACTTTTTACGCAGTATTTT.

Ten or more counts support this clonotype. The gene calls are TRBV4-1 and TRBJ1-6, with D unresolved. CDR3 length equals 13 residues. Trimming cost V 5 bases and J 8 bases, with 10 bases left between them. CDR1 and CDR2 (germline): MGHRA, YSYEKL. This CDR3 is CASSMKWDSPLHF. The CDR3, as DNA: TGCGCCAGCAGCATGAAATGGGATTCACCCCTCCACTTT.